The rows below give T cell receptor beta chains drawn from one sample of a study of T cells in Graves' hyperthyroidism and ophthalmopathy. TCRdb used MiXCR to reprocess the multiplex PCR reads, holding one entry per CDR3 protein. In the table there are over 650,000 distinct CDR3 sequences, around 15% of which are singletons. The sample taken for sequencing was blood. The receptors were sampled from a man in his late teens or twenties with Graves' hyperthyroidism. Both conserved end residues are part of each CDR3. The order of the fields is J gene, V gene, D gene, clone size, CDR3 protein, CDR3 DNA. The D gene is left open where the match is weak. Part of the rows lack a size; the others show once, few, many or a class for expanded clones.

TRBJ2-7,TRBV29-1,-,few,CSVERPPGYEQYF,TGCAGCGTTGAGCGACCTCCAGGGTACGAGCAGTACTTC
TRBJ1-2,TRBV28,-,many,CASDYGYGYTF,TGTGCCAGCGACTACGGTTATGGCTACACCTTC
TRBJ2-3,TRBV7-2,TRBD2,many,CASSLARLAGTADTQYF,TGTGCCAGCAGCTTAGCGCGACTAGCGGGTACGGCAGATACGCAGTATTTT
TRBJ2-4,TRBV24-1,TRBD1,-,CATSDPPDRGNIQYF,TGTGCCACCAGTGACCCCCCGGACAGGGGGAACATTCAGTACTTC
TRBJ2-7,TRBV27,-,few,CASTLFYEQYF,TGTGCCAGCACCCTATTCTACGAGCAGTACTTC
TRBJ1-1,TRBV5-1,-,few,CASSSGSPSTEAFF,TGCGCCAGCAGCTCGGGTTCCCCCTCCACTGAAGCTTTCTTT
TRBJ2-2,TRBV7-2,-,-,CASSPPEGRTGELFF,TGTGCCAGCAGCCCTCCGGAGGGGCGAACCGGGGAGCTGTTTTTT
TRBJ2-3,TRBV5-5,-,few,CASSLYGVKDTQYF,TGTGCCAGCAGCTTGTATGGGGTGAAAGATACGCAGTATTTT
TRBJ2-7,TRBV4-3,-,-,CASSQDWAGLYEQYF,TGCGCCAGCAGCCAAGACTGGGCAGGGCTCTACGAGCAGTACTTC
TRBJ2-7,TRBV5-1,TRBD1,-,CASSAPGQGAEEQYF,TGCGCCAGCAGCGCCCCGGGACAGGGGGCTGAGGAGCAGTACTTC
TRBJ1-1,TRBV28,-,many,CASSTNPSYRGRNTEAFF,TGTGCCAGCAGTACTAACCCGTCATATCGGGGAAGGAACACTGAAGCTTTCTTT
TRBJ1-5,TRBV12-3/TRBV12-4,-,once,CASSLDASSYSNRPQHF,TGTGCCAGCAGTTTGGACGCAAGTAGTTATAGCAATCGGCCCCAGCATTTT
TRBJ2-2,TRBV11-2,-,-,CASSFQSGELFF,TGTGCCAGCAGCTTTCAGTCCGGGGAGCTGTTTTTT
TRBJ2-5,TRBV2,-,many,CASSEGQETQYF,TGTGCCAGCAGTGAAGGACAAGAGACCCAGTACTTC
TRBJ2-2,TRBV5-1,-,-,CASSLEGNINGELFF,TGCGCCAGCAGCTTGGAGGGAAACATCAATGGGGAGCTGTTTTTT
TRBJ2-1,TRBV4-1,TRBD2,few,CASSQPSGRTFSSYNEQFF,TGCGCCAGCAGCCAACCTAGCGGGAGGACCTTTAGCTCCTACAATGAGCAGTTCTTC
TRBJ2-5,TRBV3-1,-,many,CASSLGLRMETQYF,TGTGCCAGCAGCCTAGGACTCCGAATGGAGACCCAGTACTTC
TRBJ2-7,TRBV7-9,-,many,CASSLALGGEQYF,TGTGCCAGCAGCTTAGCGTTGGGGGGCGAGCAGTACTTC
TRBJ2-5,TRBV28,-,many,CASSEVSQETQYF,TGTGCCAGCAGTGAAGTTTCGCAAGAGACCCAGTACTTC
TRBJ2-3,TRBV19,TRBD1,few,CASSATGGRDTQYF,TGTGCCAGTAGTGCCACAGGGGGCAGAGATACGCAGTATTTT
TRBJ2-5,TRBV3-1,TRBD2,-,CASSSGTSGRMETQYF,TGTGCCAGCAGCTCAGGGACTAGCGGGAGAATGGAGACCCAGTACTTC
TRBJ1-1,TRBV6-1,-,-,CASSAGRGEAFF,TGTGCCAGCAGTGCTGGGAGGGGTGAAGCTTTCTTT
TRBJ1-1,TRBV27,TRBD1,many,CASSPDRVESAFF,TGTGCCAGCAGCCCCGACAGGGTTGAATCAGCTTTCTTT
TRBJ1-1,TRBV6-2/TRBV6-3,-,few,CASSYSIQATAFF,TGTGCCAGCAGTTACTCGATACAGGCTACAGCTTTCTTT
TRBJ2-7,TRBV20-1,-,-,CSAGEAGLAYEQYF,TGCAGTGCTGGGGAGGCGGGTTTAGCCTACGAGCAGTACTTC
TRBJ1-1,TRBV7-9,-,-,CASGSHSAEAFF,TGTGCCAGCGGCTCGCACAGCGCTGAAGCTTTCTTT
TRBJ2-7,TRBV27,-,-,CASGQGTYEQYF,TGTGCCAGCGGTCAGGGCACCTACGAGCAGTACTTC
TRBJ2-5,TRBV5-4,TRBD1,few,CASTLNRGQETQYF,TGTGCCAGCACCCTCAACAGGGGCCAAGAGACCCAGTACTTC